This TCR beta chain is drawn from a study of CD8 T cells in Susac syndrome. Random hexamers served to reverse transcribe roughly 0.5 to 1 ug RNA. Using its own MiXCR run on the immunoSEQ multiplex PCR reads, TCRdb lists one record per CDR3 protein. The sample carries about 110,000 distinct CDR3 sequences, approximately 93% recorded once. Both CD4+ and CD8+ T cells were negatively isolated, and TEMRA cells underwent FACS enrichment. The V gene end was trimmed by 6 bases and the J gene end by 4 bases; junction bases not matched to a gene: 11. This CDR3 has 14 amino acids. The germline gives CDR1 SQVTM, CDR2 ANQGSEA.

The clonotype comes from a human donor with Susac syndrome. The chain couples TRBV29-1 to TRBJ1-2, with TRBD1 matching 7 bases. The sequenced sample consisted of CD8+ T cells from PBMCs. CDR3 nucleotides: TGCAGCGTCCGGGACAGCAACCGTGCCTATGGCTACACCTTC. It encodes CSVRDSNRAYGYTF.